The clone carrying this T cell receptor (beta chain) was found a few times. The sample comes from a study of T cell repertoires in cytomegalovirus infection. The CDR3 has 16 residues. V was pared by 5 bases and J by 0 bases, with 4 bases of the junction left unmatched. Looked up from germline, CDR1 is MNHNY and CDR2 is SVGAGI (reference sequence). TCRdb re-analysed the reads in MiXCR, keeping a single row per CDR3 protein. The table has fewer than 550,000 distinct CDR3 sequences, roughly 31% seen once. The sequenced material came from PBMCs. This TCR derives from a human donor in good health (CMV status not recorded). Some clones in this sample may be carry-over from other donors' samples. The V gene is TRBV6-6, the J gene TRBJ2-1, with 10 bases aligning to TRBD2. The DNA for the CDR3 is TGTGCCAGCAGTGTTTTAGCGGGGGGCTCCTACAATGAGCAGTTCTTC. Translating gives CASSVLAGGSYNEQFF.